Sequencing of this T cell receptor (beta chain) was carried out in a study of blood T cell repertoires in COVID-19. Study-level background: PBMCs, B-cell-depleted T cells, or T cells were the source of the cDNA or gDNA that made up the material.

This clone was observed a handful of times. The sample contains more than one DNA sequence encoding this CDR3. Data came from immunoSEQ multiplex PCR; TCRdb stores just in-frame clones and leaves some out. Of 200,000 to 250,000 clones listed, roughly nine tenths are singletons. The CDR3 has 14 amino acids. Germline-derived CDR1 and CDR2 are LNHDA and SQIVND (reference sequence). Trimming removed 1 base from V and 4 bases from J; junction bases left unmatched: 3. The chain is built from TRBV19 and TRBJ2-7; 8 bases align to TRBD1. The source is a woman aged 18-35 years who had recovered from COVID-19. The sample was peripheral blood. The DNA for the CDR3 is TGTGCCAGTAGTATAGGGACAGGGTCGTACGAGCAGTACTTC. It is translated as CASSIGTGSYEQYF. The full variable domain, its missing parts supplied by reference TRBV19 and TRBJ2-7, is DGGITQSPKYLFRKEGQNVTLSCEQNLNHDAMYWYRQDPGQGLRLIYYSQIVNDFQKGDIAEGYSVSREKKESFPLTVTSAQKNPTAFYLCASSIGTGSYEQYFGPGTRLTVT.